These 31 T cell receptor beta chains share one sample of origin, sequenced in a study of spatial heterogeneity in lung cancer. MiXCR was run by TCRdb on the 5' RACE reads, yielding one entry per CDR3 protein. This sample has over 2,000 distinct CDR3 sequences, with less than 20% found just once. The time point here: sample taken at primary tumor resection. Tumor, nontumor lung or frozen PBMC supplied whole RNA that was sequenced unsorted. The source material was PBMCs, sampled at surgery. These receptors all come from a male donor with early-stage non-small cell lung cancer.

This clonotype was seen a handful of times. The V gene is TRBV28, the J gene TRBJ2-6; 9 nucleotides agree with TRBD1. Germline V gene lookup returns CDR1 MDHEN and CDR2 SYDVKM. The CDR3 totals 17 residues. The junction had 7 bases not matched to a gene; V was cut back by 6 bases and J by 1 base. Here the CDR3 reads CASSPGQGLSGANVLTF. The CDR3 nucleotides read TGTGCCAGCAGCCCGGGACAGGGCCTTTCTGGGGCCAACGTCCTGACTTTC.

The V gene is TRBV7-8, the J gene TRBJ2-5; D tentatively reads TRBD1 or TRBD2 (5 bases each). Germline loops: CDR1 SGHVS, CDR2 FQNEAQ. Trimming took 8 bases from V and 4 from J, leaving 14 bases between them. The CDR3 runs 13 residues. This chain's CDR3 is CASCWAGTETQYF. The CDR3 DNA sequence: TGTGCCAGCTGCTGGGCAGGGACAGAGACCCAGTACTTC.

The V call is TRBV12-3 or TRBV12-4, the J call TRBJ2-7, with TRBD2 matching 11 bases. J was trimmed by 3 bases and V by 8 bases; bases with no gene match: 6. The CDR3 has 14 residues. The CDR3 sequence is CASGSGLAVYEQYF. DNA for the CDR3: TGTGCCAGCGGTTCGGGACTAGCGGTCTACGAGCAGTACTTC.

At least ten counts were recorded for this clonotype. The chain links TRBV29-1 to TRBJ2-1; TRBD2 matches 9 bases. The CDR3 contains 17 residues. Germline assignment: CDR1 SQVTM and CDR2 ANQGSEA. The J segment lost 0 bases and the V segment lost 6 bases, leaving 12 bases of the junction unmatched. In DNA form, the CDR3 reads TGCAGCGTCGACCACGGAAAAGCGGGAGGCTCCTACAATGAGCAGTTCTTC. This translates into CSVDHGKAGGSYNEQFF.

Sample share makes this clonotype medium-sized (0.01 to 0.1%). The J gene is TRBJ2-3, the V gene TRBV28; the D is unclear. Germline CDR1 reads MDHEN; CDR2 reads SYDVKM. The length of the CDR3 is 14 residues. Trimming cost V 3 bases and J 0 bases, with 7 bases left between them. CDR3 in amino acids: CASSFSGSTDTQYF. The CDR3 DNA is TGTGCCAGCAGTTTCTCGGGTAGCACAGATACGCAGTATTTT.

The chain uses TRBV11-2 and TRBJ2-5; D might be TRBD1 or TRBD2, each matching 5 bases. CDR1 is SGHAT and CDR2 is FQNNGV in the germline V gene. This CDR3 spans 13 amino acids. Trimming took off 2 bases at V and 6 bases at J, with 10 bases between the two ends. The CDR3 DNA sequence: TGTGCCAGCAGCTTATGGGGGAGTAAGACCCAGTACTTC. Protein product: CASSLWGSKTQYF.

This clonotype was observed a handful of times. For the CDR3, the DNA is TGTGCCAGCAGCCTCGGGGTAGCGGCCTTCATTACCTCCTCCTACAATGAGCAGTTCTTC. Protein product: CASSLGVAAFITSSYNEQFF. The J gene is TRBJ2-1, the V gene TRBV14; perhaps TRBD2 as D (6 bases). The CDR3 covers 20 residues. V was pared by 4 bases and J by 0 bases, with 25 bases between. The germline CDR1 and CDR2 sequences are SGHDN and FVKESK.

The table lists this clonotype with a few counts. The chain joins TRBV18 to TRBJ2-7; TRBD2 agrees at 13 bases. Germline CDR1 is KGHSH and CDR2 is LQKENI. The CDR3 loop spans 14 amino acids. With V trimmed by 6 bases and J by 6 bases, 5 bases remained unmatched. CDR3 nucleotide sequence: TGTGCCAGCTCCCCCGGGACTAGCGGGGCCGAGCAGTACTTC. This encodes CASSPGTSGAEQYF.

There are many counts of this clonotype. The chain links TRBV10-3 to TRBJ2-7, with 7 bases that match TRBD1. The V gene's germline CDR1 is ENHRY and CDR2 SYGVKD. CDR3 size: 13 residues. The V segment lost 6 bases and the J segment 1 base; nucleotides outside the gene matches: 3. CDR3 amino acids: CAISGDRSYEQYF. Here the CDR3 DNA reads TGTGCCATCAGCGGGGACAGATCCTACGAGCAGTACTTC.

In its sample, this clonotype was seen many times. The chain carries TRBV10-3 and TRBJ1-2; TRBD1 might be the D (5 bases). Trimming shortened V by 7 bases and J by 4 bases, and 13 bases separated the two germline ends. Germline CDR1 reads ENHRY; CDR2 reads SYGVKD. CDR3 length: 13 amino acids. In nucleotides, the CDR3 is TGTGCCATCACGGACTCAGGGCCCTATGGCTACACCTTC. Translating it yields CAITDSGPYGYTF.

The chain carries TRBV12-3 or TRBV12-4 and TRBJ2-3; TRBD1 might be the D (6 bases). The CDR3 spans 15 residues. The ends were cut back, 2 bases at V and 6 bases at J, with 15 bases in the middle. The CDR3 nucleotides read TGTGCCAGCAGTTTATCAGGGGCTCTTGGGGATACGCAGTATTTT. This codes for CASSLSGALGDTQYF.

This clonotype is classed as medium-sized. The chain combines TRBV7-2 with TRBJ2-2; 7 bases are shared with TRBD1. With V trimmed by 3 bases and J by 2 bases, 3 bases remained unmatched. Germline V gene lookup returns CDR1 SGHTA and CDR2 FQGNSA. The CDR3 loop spans 15 amino acids. The CDR3 DNA is TGTGCCAGCAGCTTCGGGACAGATAACACCGGGGAGCTGTTTTTT. It specifies CASSFGTDNTGELFF.

This clonotype ranks as medium-sized. The chain carries TRBV7-2 and TRBJ1-2; a possible D gene is TRBD1 (6 bases). Trimming removed 1 base from V and 4 bases from J, with 16 bases in between. The CDR3 runs to 16 residues. The V gene's germline CDR1 is SGHTA and CDR2 FQGNSA. CDR3: CASSLGGQGQIYGYTF. The DNA for the CDR3 is TGTGCCAGCAGCTTAGGAGGTCAGGGGCAGATCTATGGCTACACCTTC.

V is TRBV2 and J is TRBJ2-3; a weak D match, TRBD2 (6 bases). Looked up from germline, CDR1 is SNHLY and CDR2 is FYNNEI. CDR3 length: 14 amino acids. V was shortened by 6 bases and J by 8 bases, with 18 bases between the two germline ends. In DNA form, the CDR3 reads TGTGCCAGCAGAATTAGCGGAGCGCAGTCTACGCAGTATTTT. Translating gives CASRISGAQSTQYF. The complete variable domain, with remaining parts taken from reference TRBV2 and TRBJ2-3, reads EPEVTQTPSHQVTQMGQEVILRCVPISNHLYFYWYRQILGQKVEFLVSFYNNEISEKSEIFDDQFSVERPDGSNFTLKIRSTKLEDSAMYFCASRISGAQSTQYFGPGTRLTVL.

V gene TRBV3-1 combines with J gene TRBJ2-7; 7 bases fit TRBD2. There are 14 residues in the CDR3. Germline V CDR1 and CDR2: LGHDT, YNNKEL (reference sequence). V lost 0 bases and J lost 7; bases outside the gene matches: 6. The CDR3 is CASSQDPGGSEQYF. The CDR3 nucleotides read TGTGCCAGCAGCCAAGATCCCGGGGGGAGTGAGCAGTACTTC.

This clonotype was detected ten times or more. The chain is built from TRBV29-1 and TRBJ2-3; D may be TRBD2 (6 bases). The V gene's germline CDR1 is SQVTM and CDR2 ANQGSEA. The CDR3 consists of 17 residues. Trimming pared 1 base from V and 0 bases from J, leaving 17 bases between. DNA of the CDR3: TGCAGCGTTGAAGGTGGGGCTAGCGACCCAAGCACAGATACGCAGTATTTT. This translates into CSVEGGASDPSTDTQYF.

The rearrangement uses TRBV19 and TRBJ2-2; TRBD1 matches at 9 bases. After removal of 8 bases from V and 7 bases from J, the junction contained 8 bases not matched to a gene. CDR3 length equals 14 residues. Germline V CDR1 and CDR2: LNHDA, SQIVND (reference sequence). The DNA of the CDR3 is TGTGCCAGTGGAATAACAGGGGGCAGCGGGGAGCTGTTTTTT. Translating it yields CASGITGGSGELFF.

This clonotype is large by share. The chain carries TRBV6-5 and TRBJ2-7; D is perhaps TRBD2 (5 bases). CDR1 MNHEY and CDR2 SVGAGI come from the germline V gene. The length of the CDR3 is 18 residues. V was trimmed by 6 bases and J by 1 base, leaving 25 bases between them. In DNA form, the CDR3 reads TGTGCCAGCAGCCGGGTGGCTTCTTCGGGGAGAAGGTCCTACGAGCAGTACTTC. Translated: CASSRVASSGRRSYEQYF.

By its share, this clonotype is medium-sized (0.01 to 0.1%). The chain recombines TRBV7-6 with TRBJ2-7; D is undetermined. The CDR3 totals 13 residues. Germline V gene sequence: CDR1 SGHVS, CDR2 FNYEAQ. The ends were cut back, 5 bases at V and 2 bases at J, with 10 bases in the middle. The CDR3 reads CASSPVIAYEQYF. DNA for the CDR3: TGTGCCAGCAGCCCGGTCATTGCCTACGAGCAGTACTTC.

In its sample, this clonotype is medium-sized. The chain has TRBV7-2 and TRBJ1-6, with 9 positions matching TRBD1. V gave up 7 bases and J gave up 10 bases; unmatched junction bases: 11. Germline assignment: CDR1 SGHTA and CDR2 FQGNSA. The CDR3 has 15 amino acids. The CDR3 here is CASTQSGTGWSPLHF. In DNA form, the CDR3 reads TGTGCCAGCACCCAATCCGGGACAGGGTGGTCACCCCTCCACTTT.

The chain is built from TRBV2 and TRBJ1-4; tentatively, D is TRBD1 (5 bases). The V gene lost 6 bases and the J gene lost 6 bases, with 14 bases spanning the gap. This CDR3 region has 14 residues. Germline V gene lookup returns CDR1 SNHLY and CDR2 FYNNEI. The CDR3 bases are TGTGCCAGCAGCCGCATCCGGGACGATGAAAAACTGTTTTTT. Its translation is CASSRIRDDEKLFF. The full variable domain, completed using reference TRBV2 and TRBJ1-4, is EPEVTQTPSHQVTQMGQEVILRCVPISNHLYFYWYRQILGQKVEFLVSFYNNEISEKSEIFDDQFSVERPDGSNFTLKIRSTKLEDSAMYFCASSRIRDDEKLFFGSGTQLSVL.

The chain has TRBV7-6 and TRBJ2-7, with TRBD1 identical over 9 bases. CDR3 length: 15 amino acids. Germline CDR1 reads SGHVS; CDR2 reads FNYEAQ. Trimming cost V 5 bases and J 5 bases; bases outside gene matches: 10. CDR3 bases: TGTGCCAGCAGCCCGGGACAGGGAGGTTCCCACGAGCAGTACTTC. Translating it yields CASSPGQGGSHEQYF.

V usage is TRBV5-1 and J usage is TRBJ1-5, with TRBD1 as a possible D gene (5 bases). Trimming removed 0 bases at V and 0 bases at J, with 7 bases between. Germline V CDR1 and CDR2: SGHRS, YFSETQ. CDR3 length: 15 amino acids. This CDR3 is CASSLVGGSNQPQHF. Written as DNA, the CDR3 is TGCGCCAGCAGCTTGGTCGGGGGTAGCAATCAGCCCCAGCATTTT.

This clonotype has only a few counts. The V call is TRBV6-1, the J call TRBJ2-1, with D unresolved. V was trimmed by 7 bases and J by 3 bases, leaving 10 bases between them. The CDR3 totals 13 residues. The germline V gene has CDR1 MNHNS and CDR2 SASEGT. CDR3 amino acids: CASTGPIYNEQFF. The CDR3 DNA is TGTGCCAGCACTGGACCAATCTACAATGAGCAGTTCTTC.

By proportion, this clonotype is medium-sized. V is TRBV5-4 and J is TRBJ2-3, with TRBD2 matching over 7 bases. V shed 3 bases, J shed 0 bases, and the junction held 10 bases outside the gene matches. Germline loops: CDR1 SGHNT, CDR2 YYREEE (reference sequence). CDR3 length equals 17 residues. CDR3 loop: CASSWEGPGPSTDTQYF. The CDR3 nucleotides read TGTGCCAGCAGCTGGGAGGGACCGGGACCTAGCACAGATACGCAGTATTTT.

At least ten counts were recorded for this clonotype. The V call is TRBV27, the J call TRBJ2-5; TRBD2 agrees at 10 bases. Germline values: CDR1 MNHEY, CDR2 SMNVEV (reference sequence). The CDR3 has 18 amino acids. V shed 0 bases, J shed 1 base, and the junction held 8 bases outside the gene matches. The CDR3 here is CASSLSFGIAGGQETQYF. DNA for the CDR3: TGTGCCAGCAGTTTATCGTTCGGAATAGCGGGAGGCCAAGAGACCCAGTACTTC.

This clonotype was seen many times. V usage is TRBV7-9 and J usage is TRBJ2-1; D gene ambiguous. Germline CDR1 SEHNR, CDR2 FQNEAQ (reference sequence). The V end was cut by 10 bases, the J end by 6 bases, with 13 bases between. The CDR3 has 12 residues. Written as DNA, the CDR3 is TGTGCCATCGAGGTTCTATTCAATGAGCAGTTCTTC. Its protein product is CAIEVLFNEQFF.

By proportion, this clonotype is medium-sized. V usage is TRBV7-9 and J usage is TRBJ2-3; tentative D call: TRBD2 (5 bases). The CDR3 extends over 14 amino acids. Trimming cost V 5 bases and J 4 bases, with 13 bases left between them. Germline CDR1 SEHNR, CDR2 FQNEAQ (reference sequence). This CDR3 reads CASSRTGRSDTQYF. CDR3 in DNA: TGTGCCAGCAGCAGGACGGGGAGATCAGATACGCAGTATTTT.

The rearrangement uses TRBV6-5 and TRBJ2-3; D unclear. Germline loops: CDR1 MNHEY, CDR2 SVGAGI. V lost 0 bases to trimming and J lost 1 base, with 5 bases between them. The CDR3 runs 14 residues. CDR3: CASSYSRRTDTQYF. The CDR3 nucleotides read TGTGCCAGCAGTTACTCGCGGCGCACAGATACGCAGTATTTT.

This clonotype was seen more than once but under ten times. The V gene is TRBV4-1, the J gene TRBJ2-1; no clear D gene. The CDR3 spans 14 residues. Germline V CDR1 and CDR2: MGHRA, YSYEKL. Trimming took off 2 bases at V and 5 bases at J, with 10 bases between the two ends. As DNA, the CDR3 is TGCGCCAGCAGCCAACCATCTAGAGACAATGAGCAGTTCTTC. Its protein is CASSQPSRDNEQFF.

This clonotype is medium-sized within its sample. The chain joins TRBV10-2 to TRBJ2-6; possibly TRBD1 or TRBD2 for D (5 bases each). Germline CDR1 WSHSY, CDR2 SAAADI. The CDR3 is 15 residues long. V was pared by 5 bases and J by 2 bases, with 10 bases between. CDR3 amino acids: CASSPGTAGANVLTF. DNA of the CDR3: TGCGCCAGCAGTCCAGGGACGGCTGGGGCCAACGTCCTGACTTTC.